The clone carrying this T cell receptor (beta chain) was detected only a few times. Each CDR3 protein is one row after TCRdb ran MiXCR on the 5' RACE reads. The sample gives some 190,000 distinct CDR3 sequences, around 15% of which show up once; 35% to 50% is in the top ten. This entry belongs to a study of identical twins. The CDR3 consists of 17 residues. Germline trimming cut 8 bases from V and 0 bases from J; bases unmatched to any gene: 10. Germline CDR1 is ENHRY and CDR2 is SYGVKD. These same data were also listed under a study on T cells expressing NK-cell markers.

V gene TRBV10-3 combines with J gene TRBJ1-6; 7 bases map to TRBD1. This sequence was found in a woman between 18 and 30 years old in good health. Sequencing was done on a sample of CD8+ T cells sorted from blood. The CDR3 protein is CAIRTGDSSSYNSPLHF. DNA for the CDR3: TGTGCCATCCGAACAGGGGATTCCAGCTCCTATAATTCACCCCTCCACTTT.